This entry lists 21 T cell receptor beta chains sequenced from one sample in a study of blood T cell repertoires in COVID-19. The protocol was immunoSEQ multiplex PCR, while the TCRdb copy is restricted to in-frame clones and leaves out a portion. The data hold 52,000 or so clones, with roughly 79% observed a single time. The sequenced material came from peripheral blood. The source of these receptors is a human donor in a cohort sampled during active COVID-19.

This clone occurred once. The rearrangement joins TRBV11-2 to TRBJ2-5, with D possibly TRBD2 on 6 matching bases. Germline CDR1 is SGHAT and CDR2 is FQNNGV. The CDR3 is made up of 14 amino acids. V was shortened by 7 bases and J by 4 bases, with 16 bases between the two germline ends. CDR3 DNA: TGTGCCAGCACCCATTGGGAGGTTGGAGAGACCCAGTACTTC. Protein product: CASTHWEVGETQYF.

As regards this clone: An end of the junction differs from the germline gene, which may be a read error. This chain connects TRBV3-1 (or the pseudogene TRBV3-2) to TRBJ1-4; D not certain. CDR3 length: 13 amino acids. Germline V gives CDR1 LGHDT, CDR2 YNNKEL (reference sequence). The CDR3 loop is CASSQGGGYPDLF. The CDR3 nucleotides are TGTGCCAGCAGCCAAGGGGGAGGGTACCCCGACCTTTTT.

The gene calls are TRBV6-1 and TRBJ2-1, with a possible D match to TRBD1 (5 bases). The CDR3 has 15 amino acids. The germline V and J ends were trimmed by 2 bases and 0 bases, with 8 bases remaining between them. CDR1 MNHNS and CDR2 SASEGT come from the germline V gene. The CDR3 sequence: CASSERGPSYNEQFF. For the CDR3, the DNA is TGTGCCAGCAGTGAAAGGGGTCCCTCCTACAATGAGCAGTTCTTC.

The J gene is TRBJ2-7, the V gene TRBV28; unclear D gene. Germline V gene lookup returns CDR1 MDHEN and CDR2 SYDVKM. The CDR3 has 15 residues. V lost 2 bases to trimming and J lost 0 bases, with 11 bases between them. The CDR3 spells CASSLPSDGSYEQYF. CDR3 sequence (DNA): TGTGCCAGCAGTTTACCAAGCGACGGCTCCTACGAGCAGTACTTC.

The chain combines TRBV5-1 with TRBJ1-6; D is possibly TRBD1 (6 bases). Germline V gene data show CDR1 as SGHRS and CDR2 as YFSETQ. This CDR3 spans 14 amino acids. With 4 bases removed from V and 3 bases from J, the gap between germline ends came to 8 bases. The CDR3: CASSTDSYNSPLHF. The DNA of the CDR3 is TGCGCCAGCAGCACGGACAGCTATAATTCACCCCTCCACTTT.

The rearrangement links TRBV10-1 to TRBJ2-7, with D possibly matching TRBD2 (5 bases). CDR3 size: 15 residues. The V end was cut by 0 bases, the J end by 2 bases, with 11 bases between. CDR1 and CDR2 (germline): WNHNN, SYGVQD (reference sequence). The CDR3 loop is CASSESIWTPYEQYF. The DNA of the CDR3 is TGCGCCAGCAGTGAGTCGATCTGGACTCCCTACGAGCAGTACTTC.

V gene TRBV5-1 combines with J gene TRBJ2-6; TRBD1 matches at 7 bases. The germline CDR1 and CDR2 sequences are SGHRS and YFSETQ. The CDR3 has 17 amino acids. The ends lost 1 base at V and 3 bases at J; junction bases unmatched: 7. CDR3 in amino acids: CASSLIQGIGGANVLTF. The CDR3, as DNA: TGCGCCAGCAGCTTGATACAGGGGATTGGTGGGGCCAACGTCCTGACTTTC.

This clone showed up just once. The V gene is TRBV24-1, the J gene TRBJ2-7, with unresolved D. V lost 2 bases and J lost 2, with 12 bases in between. CDR1 KGHDR and CDR2 SFDVKD come from the germline V gene. The CDR3 spans 15 residues. The CDR3 here is CATSDSATLTYEQYF. CDR3 bases: TGTGCCACCAGTGATTCTGCGACATTGACCTACGAGCAGTACTTC.

The genes are TRBV7-2 and TRBJ2-7, with D perhaps matching TRBD1 (5 bases). From germline, CDR1 is SGHTA and CDR2 FQGNSA. The V end was cut by 1 base, the J end by 3 bases, with 7 bases between. The CDR3 length is 13 residues. The CDR3 DNA reads as TGTGCCAGCAGCTTAGGACAGTACTACGAGCAGTACTTC. It encodes CASSLGQYYEQYF.

This chain connects TRBV18 to TRBJ2-6; 7 bases align to TRBD2. The V segment lost 3 bases and the J segment 2 bases; nucleotides outside the gene matches: 7. Germline CDR1 is KGHSH and CDR2 is LQKENI. This CDR3 has 17 residues. CDR3 in DNA: TGTGCCAGCTCACCCGGGAGGCTTTCCGCTGGGGCCAACGTCCTGACTTTC. Residues: CASSPGRLSAGANVLTF.

The chain combines TRBV7-6 with TRBJ2-2, with 10 bases that match TRBD2. From germline, CDR1 is SGHVS and CDR2 FNYEAQ. The CDR3 runs 16 residues. The ends lost 1 base at V and 5 bases at J; junction bases unmatched: 4. CDR3 loop: CASSLVGSGRTGELFF. The CDR3 nucleotides are TGTGCCAGCAGCTTAGTTGGTAGCGGGAGGACCGGGGAGCTGTTTTTT.

The chain is built from TRBV7-7 and TRBJ2-5; 8 nucleotides align to TRBD1. Germline assignment: CDR1 SSHAT and CDR2 FNYEAQ (reference sequence). This CDR3 contains 16 residues. V lost 5 bases and J lost 1; bases outside the gene matches: 9. CDR3 coding DNA: TGTGCCAGCAGCCTGAATTCAGGGGGCCTCCAAGAGACCCAGTACTTC. It encodes CASSLNSGGLQETQYF.

V is TRBV11-3 and J is TRBJ2-2; 9 bases match TRBD1. CDR1 is SGHNT, CDR2 YENEEA, per germline. The CDR3 totals 17 residues. Losses at the gene ends were 5 bases for V and 4 bases for J; bases not matched to a gene: 11. The CDR3 is CASSTSRVTGGTGELFF. DNA for the CDR3: TGTGCCAGCAGCACAAGTCGGGTGACAGGGGGCACCGGGGAGCTGTTTTTT.

The chain joins TRBV28 to TRBJ2-7; 7 bases match TRBD1. This CDR3 contains 13 residues. Unmatched junction bases numbered 8, after V lost 8 bases and J lost 4 bases. The germline CDR1 and CDR2 sequences are MDHEN and SYDVKM. For the CDR3, the DNA is TGTGCCAGCGGACCCAGGGGGAATTACGAGCAGTACTTC. Protein product: CASGPRGNYEQYF.

The V and J genes are TRBV25-1 and TRBJ2-1; D perhaps matches TRBD2 (7 bases). The CDR3 is made up of 15 amino acids. V was shortened by 2 bases and J by 8 bases, with 16 bases between the two germline ends. Germline values: CDR1 MGHDK, CDR2 SYGVNS. CDR3 sequence (DNA): TGTGCCAGCAGTGAAGGGAGGGGGGCGAGGGATGAGCAGTTCTTC. Residues: CASSEGRGARDEQFF.

The V and J genes are TRBV3-1 (or the pseudogene TRBV3-2) and TRBJ1-2; a weak D match, TRBD1 (5 bases). This CDR3 contains 16 residues. From germline, CDR1 is LGHDT and CDR2 YNNKEL (reference sequence). Between the trimmed V and J ends, which lost 1 base and 8 bases, there was a span of 20 bases. The CDR3 nucleotides are TGTGCCAGCAGCCAAGTGAACGGGGGTGTAATGGGGGGCTACACCTTC. Residues: CASSQVNGGVMGGYTF.

The chain is built from TRBV2 and TRBJ2-7; a weak D match, TRBD1 (6 bases). This CDR3 contains 13 residues. V was trimmed by 6 bases and J by 2 bases, leaving 11 bases between them. Germline V gene lookup returns CDR1 SNHLY and CDR2 FYNNEI. The CDR3 DNA reads TGTGCCAGCAGACAGGGCCAACCCTACGAGCAGTACTTC. This codes for CASRQGQPYEQYF.

This clone was counted only a few times. The chain combines TRBV2 with TRBJ2-3; D unclear. V lost 8 bases and J 5 bases, leaving 8 bases between the germline ends. CDR3 length: 11 amino acids. Germline-derived CDR1 and CDR2 are SNHLY and FYNNEI. This CDR3 is CASYEEDTQYF. CDR3 nucleotide sequence: TGTGCCAGCTATGAGGAAGATACGCAGTATTTT.

The V call is TRBV5-1, the J call TRBJ1-5, with 8 nucleotides matching TRBD1. Germline V gene sequence: CDR1 SGHRS, CDR2 YFSETQ. The trim removed 5 bases at V and 0 bases at J, leaving 4 bases unmatched. The CDR3 covers 15 residues. The CDR3 nucleotides read TGCGCCAGCAGGACAGGGGATACTAGCAATCAGCCCCAGCATTTT. Translating it yields CASRTGDTSNQPQHF.

The rearrangement uses TRBV5-4 and TRBJ1-3, with 8 positions matching TRBD1. With 8 bases clipped from V and 5 bases from J, the junction kept 6 bases outside the gene matches. The CDR3 runs 13 residues. In germline, CDR1 is SGHNT, CDR2 YYREEE (reference sequence). Written as DNA, the CDR3 is TGTGCCAGTACGGACAGGGCCAGAAACACCATATATTTT. Residues: CASTDRARNTIYF.

V usage is TRBV5-1 and J usage is TRBJ1-3; no clear D. The CDR3 has 15 residues. Germline V lookup: CDR1 SGHRS, CDR2 YFSETQ. Trimming removed 2 bases from V and 2 bases from J, with 11 bases in between. The CDR3 DNA follows: TGCGCCAGCAGCTTTGGAGGGCGGGCTGGAAACACCATATATTTT. Translated, it gives CASSFGGRAGNTIYF.